A single T cell receptor (beta chain) is shown here with its context. No antigen is known for it. The sample comes from a study of cytomegalovirus exposure and HLA in healthy donors. Study-level information: In a previous analysis, 117 million unique TCR beta sequences were found from 150 million to 200 million T cells.

Donors were nominally healthy when sampled, though unrecorded immune exposures were likely. Germline V gene data show CDR1 as SNHLY and CDR2 as FYNNEI. CDR3 length: 15 residues. The ends lost 6 bases at V and 4 bases at J; junction bases unmatched: 7. The PCR was carried out with 60 Vbeta primers and 13 Jbeta primers. The data were produced by immunoSEQ multiplex PCR, yet TCRdb's version contains in-frame clones alone and is incomplete. The sample shows just under 95,000 clones, roughly 86% of them seen only once. Study conclusions and caveats: Information on immune exposure was restricted to one variable (CMV serostatus). TCR beta V- and J-gene trimming was later associated with a missense DCLRE1C variant.

The genes are TRBV2 and TRBJ2-2; 8 bases fit TRBD1. Material: PBMCs. This TCR came from a woman aged 18-35 years in good health and CMV-seropositive. Here the CDR3 DNA reads TGTGCCAGCAGGGGGGACAGGAGAGGCACCGGGGAGCTGTTTTTT. It specifies CASRGDRRGTGELFF. Combining the CDR3 with reference TRBV2 and TRBJ2-2 gives the whole variable domain EPEVTQTPSHQVTQMGQEVILRCVPISNHLYFYWYRQILGQKVEFLVSFYNNEISEKSEIFDDQFSVERPDGSNFTLKIRSTKLEDSAMYFCASRGDRRGTGELFFGEGSRLTVL.